Listed below are T cell receptor beta chains from one sample, sequenced in a study of blood T cell repertoires in COVID-19. TCRdb keeps only in-frame clones here, not all; method: immunoSEQ multiplex PCR. In the table there are 70,000 to 90,000 clones, 70% to 90% of which are singletons. The sequencing input was peripheral blood. These receptor sequences come from a woman aged 60-70 years with acute or convalescent COVID-19. The CDR3 runs from the conserved cysteine through the conserved F or W. D genes are given only for firm matches. Size values are once, few and many counts, or a class for expanded clones, and some rows have none.

V gene,D gene,CDR3 length,clone size,J gene,CDR3 protein,CDR3 DNA
TRBV5-4,TRBD1,16,-,TRBJ2-1,CASSSTGTGSYNEQFF,TGTGCCAGCAGCTCCACCGGGACAGGATCATACAATGAGCAGTTCTTC
TRBV6-5,-,15,few,TRBJ2-2,CATGVPGTNTGELFF,TGTGCCACCGGTGTCCCGGGGACGAACACCGGGGAGCTGTTTTTT
TRBV10-3,-,12,-,TRBJ1-5,CAISEPGRPQHF,TGTGCCATCAGTGAGCCGGGGAGGCCCCAGCATTTT
TRBV3-1/TRBV3-2,-,14,-,TRBJ1-6,CASRVQGSNSPLHF,TGTGCCAGCAGAGTACAGGGAAGTAATTCACCCCTCCACTTT
TRBV18,TRBD1,13,-,TRBJ1-1,CASSSRDRPEAFF,TGTGCCAGCTCATCCCGGGACAGGCCTGAAGCTTTCTTT
TRBV5-1,TRBD1,14,-,TRBJ1-1,CASSLRDRATEAFF,TGCGCCAGCAGCTTGCGGGACAGGGCCACTGAAGCTTTCTTT
TRBV5-1,-,16,-,TRBJ2-1,CASSSPSRAMGNEQFF,TGCGCCAGCAGCTCCCCAAGCAGGGCTATGGGCAATGAGCAGTTCTTC
TRBV19,-,12,-,TRBJ2-5,CASTDRKETQYF,TGTGCCAGTACCGACAGAAAAGAGACCCAGTACTTC
TRBV19,-,10,-,TRBJ2-5,CASLQETQYF,TGTGCCAGCCTGCAAGAGACCCAGTACTTC
TRBV6-5,TRBD1,15,-,TRBJ1-5,CASRPGTVSNQPQHF,TGTGCCAGCAGGCCCGGGACAGTTAGCAATCAGCCCCAGCATTTT
TRBV5-1,-,13,-,TRBJ2-6,CASREPGANVLTF,TGCGCCAGCAGGGAGCCTGGGGCCAACGTCCTGACTTTC
TRBV7-6,-,12,-,TRBJ2-3,CASSLRLARQYF,TGTGCCAGCAGCTTACGTCTAGCTCGGCAGTATTTT
TRBV6-5,TRBD1,14,-,TRBJ2-2,CASRQGAYTGELFF,TGTGCCAGCAGACAGGGGGCTTACACCGGGGAGCTGTTTTTT
TRBV6-2/TRBV6-3,TRBD1,15,-,TRBJ2-1,CASSYRTGAYNEQFF,TGTGCCAGCAGTTACAGGACAGGGGCCTACAATGAGCAGTTCTTC
TRBV2,TRBD1,14,-,TRBJ2-5,CASRDRGHGETQYF,TGTGCCAGCAGGGACAGGGGGCATGGAGAGACCCAGTACTTC
TRBV14,TRBD1,17,few,TRBJ1-2,CASSRRTGGSVLHGYTF,TGTGCCAGCAGCCGCCGGACAGGGGGCAGTGTGTTACATGGCTACACCTTC
TRBV5-6,TRBD1,14,-,TRBJ1-2,CASSLSGGEYGYTF,TGTGCCAGCAGCTTGTCAGGGGGAGAGTATGGCTACACCTTC
TRBV9,TRBD2,17,-,TRBJ2-5,CASSVGASSGGQETQYF,TGTGCCAGCAGCGTAGGGGCCTCTAGCGGGGGTCAAGAGACCCAGTACTTC
TRBV24-1,TRBD1,14,few,TRBJ1-2,CATSDGTGGYGYTF,TGTGCCACCAGTGATGGGACAGGCGGCTATGGCTACACCTTC
TRBV6-1,-,12,-,TRBJ1-1,CASSEVGAGAFF,TGTGCCAGCAGTGAAGTAGGCGCGGGGGCTTTCTTT
TRBV6-5,TRBD1,15,-,TRBJ1-2,CASSYSGTVPYGYTF,TGTGCCAGCAGTTACTCAGGGACAGTACCATATGGCTACACCTTC
TRBV24-1,TRBD2,15,-,TRBJ2-1,CATSDLAGGYNEQFF,TGTGCCACCAGTGATTTAGCGGGGGGTTACAATGAGCAGTTCTTC
TRBV6-2/TRBV6-3,TRBD2,15,-,TRBJ2-3,CASSDTSGRTDTQYF,TGTGCCAGCAGTGATACTAGCGGTCGCACAGATACGCAGTATTTT
TRBV7-2,-,15,-,TRBJ2-1,CASSLEQYSYNEQFF,TGTGCCAGCAGCTTGGAACAGTACTCCTACAATGAGCAGTTCTTC
TRBV6-5,TRBD1,15,-,TRBJ1-1,CASSYRGQGGTEAFF,TGTGCCAGCAGTTACCGAGGCCAGGGGGGCACTGAAGCTTTCTTT
TRBV4-1,TRBD1,18,-,TRBJ2-3,CASSQPPDRATSTDTQYF,TGCGCCAGCAGCCAACCTCCCGACAGGGCCACTAGCACAGATACGCAGTATTTT
TRBV6-6,TRBD1,14,-,TRBJ2-7,CASSFATGGYEQYF,TGTGCCAGCAGTTTCGCGACAGGGGGTTACGAGCAGTACTTC
TRBV11-2,TRBD1,15,once,TRBJ1-5,CASSFSGTGNQPQHF,TGTGCCAGCAGCTTCTCCGGGACAGGAAATCAGCCCCAGCATTTT
TRBV19,-,16,-,TRBJ1-5,CASSIPGHNSNQPQHF,TGTGCCAGTAGTATACCGGGACATAATAGCAATCAGCCCCAGCATTTT
TRBV6-5,-,16,-,TRBJ1-6,CASSYSQGAVSSPLHF,TGTGCCAGCAGTTACTCCCAGGGCGCGGTCAGTTCACCCCTCCACTTT
TRBV5-1,TRBD1,15,-,TRBJ2-3,CASSLAGQGTDTQYF,TGCGCCAGCAGCTTGGCAGGACAGGGCACAGATACGCAGTATTTT
TRBV5-1,-,11,-,TRBJ1-1,CASSLFNEAFF,TGCGCCAGCAGCTTATTCAATGAAGCTTTCTTT
TRBV5-1,TRBD1,16,-,TRBJ1-1,CASSSGQGAMNTEAFF,TGCGCCAGCAGCTCGGGACAGGGGGCTATGAACACTGAAGCTTTCTTT
TRBV7-8,-,16,-,TRBJ2-1,CASSLAGGGPYNEQFF,TGTGCCAGCAGCTTAGCCGGGGGAGGCCCATACAATGAGCAGTTCTTC
TRBV7-2,-,14,-,TRBJ2-5,CASSLEVRQETQYF,TGTGCCAGCAGCTTAGAAGTCAGACAAGAGACCCAGTACTTC
TRBV5-6,-,12,-,TRBJ2-2,CASRRDTGELFF,TGTGCCAGCCGCAGGGATACCGGGGAGCTGTTTTTT
TRBV18,TRBD1,16,-,TRBJ2-2,CASSPLGQDNTGELFF,TGTGCCAGCTCACCACTAGGACAGGATAACACCGGGGAGCTGTTTTTT
TRBV7-2,TRBD1,14,-,TRBJ1-1,CASSLLGQLTEAFF,TGTGCCAGCAGCTTGTTGGGACAGCTCACTGAAGCTTTCTTT
TRBV2,-,15,-,TRBJ1-4,CASSDKVATNEKLFF,TGTGCCAGCAGTGATAAAGTAGCAACTAATGAAAAACTGTTTTTT
TRBV7-2,TRBD1,15,-,TRBJ1-2,CASSLAAGGNYGYTF,TGTGCCAGCAGCCTCGCCGCAGGGGGGAACTATGGCTACACCTTC
TRBV19,-,15,-,TRBJ2-5,CASSISGQFSETQYF,TGTGCCAGTAGTATAAGTGGACAGTTTTCAGAGACCCAGTACTTC
TRBV7-9,TRBD1,15,-,TRBJ2-7,CASSWGQGAEDEQYF,TGTGCCAGCAGCTGGGGACAGGGGGCTGAGGACGAGCAGTACTTC
TRBV30,TRBD1,17,-,TRBJ1-6,CAWRELQGARGSSPLHF,TGTGCCTGGAGGGAACTACAGGGGGCGAGGGGGAGTTCACCCCTCCACTTT
TRBV3-1/TRBV3-2,TRBD2,15,-,TRBJ2-7,CASSQALAGFYEQYF,TGTGCCAGCAGCCAAGCACTAGCGGGGTTTTACGAGCAGTACTTC
TRBV28,-,11,-,TRBJ2-5,CASSGQETQYF,TGTGCCAGCAGCGGTCAAGAGACCCAGTACTTC
TRBV7-2,TRBD1,16,-,TRBJ1-1,CASSLDPRQGASEAFF,TGTGCCAGCAGCTTAGACCCCCGGCAGGGGGCGAGTGAAGCTTTCTTT
TRBV5-4,-,14,-,TRBJ1-6,CASSSTVHNSPLHF,TGTGCCAGCAGCTCGACAGTGCATAATTCACCCCTCCACTTT
TRBV10-3,-,13,-,TRBJ1-1,CAIKGGQDTEAFF,TGTGCCATCAAAGGAGGGCAGGACACTGAAGCTTTCTTT
TRBV7-9,TRBD1,16,-,TRBJ1-5,CASSGRQGISNQPQHF,TGTGCCAGCAGCGGCAGACAGGGGATCTCCAATCAGCCCCAGCATTTT
TRBV10-1,-,14,few,TRBJ1-1,CASSESYRVTEAFF,TGCGCCAGCAGTGAGTCGTACAGGGTCACTGAAGCTTTCTTT
TRBV5-6,TRBD2,15,-,TRBJ2-5,CASSLRAGGPETQYF,TGTGCCAGCAGCTTGAGAGCGGGGGGGCCAGAGACCCAGTACTTC
TRBV29-1,TRBD1,12,-,TRBJ2-5,CSGRTGQETQYF,TGCAGCGGTCGGACAGGGCAAGAGACCCAGTACTTC